One sample yielded the 7 T cell receptor beta chains listed below, sequenced in a study of T cell changes during pregnancy in multiple sclerosis. TCRdb's table, derived via immunoSEQ multiplex PCR, lists solely in-frame clones and lacks some. The table includes approximately 53,000 clones, roughly 90% detected once. The sample consisted of peripheral blood, taken after pregnancy. The receptors come from a female donor in good health, enrolled as a control in a pregnancy study.

This chain links TRBV29-1 with TRBJ1-2; TRBD1 is a possible D gene (6 bases). Germline CDR1 reads SQVTM; CDR2 reads ANQGSEA. This CDR3 comprises 12 residues. V was trimmed by 7 bases and J by 8 bases, leaving 17 bases between them. The CDR3 is CSAAGGAGGYTF. In DNA, the CDR3 is TGCAGCGCCGCGGGGGGCGCGGGGGGCTACACCTTC.

This chain uses TRBV5-5 with TRBJ1-1; 7 bases align to TRBD1. Trimming at V came to 3 bases and at J to 3 bases, leaving 8 bases not matched to a gene. The germline V gene encodes CDR1 SGHKS and CDR2 YYEKEE (reference sequence). The CDR3 runs to 15 residues. CDR3 protein: CASSSRPTGDTEAFF. The DNA for the CDR3 is TGTGCCAGCAGCTCCAGACCTACAGGGGACACTGAAGCTTTCTTT.

The rearrangement links TRBV11-2 to TRBJ2-3; 13 bases are a match to TRBD2. V was pared by 1 base and J by 5 bases, with 3 bases of the junction left unmatched. The CDR3 runs 16 residues. The germline CDR1 and CDR2 sequences are SGHAT and FQNNGV. CDR3 nucleotide sequence: TGTGCCAGCAGCTTAGCCGGACTAGCGGGGGAAGATACGCAGTATTTT. This codes for CASSLAGLAGEDTQYF.

V is TRBV5-1 and J is TRBJ2-5; tentative D call: TRBD2 (6 bases). The CDR3 extends over 14 amino acids. The V and J ends lost 4 bases and 4 bases respectively, with 14 bases between them. The germline CDR1 and CDR2 sequences are SGHRS and YFSETQ. The CDR3 sequence is CASSPGGSRETQYF. The CDR3, as DNA: TGCGCCAGCAGCCCCGGGGGTAGCAGAGAGACCCAGTACTTC.

The V gene is TRBV27, the J gene TRBJ1-5, with 7 bases aligning to TRBD1. Germline CDR1 MNHEY, CDR2 SMNVEV (reference sequence). The CDR3 loop spans 19 amino acids. The ends lost 3 bases at V and 4 bases at J; junction bases unmatched: 18. CDR3 sequence (DNA): TGTGCCAGCAGTTTCGAGGGGACCGAGACAGGGCGCGGAAATCAGCCCCAGCATTTT. Translated, it gives CASSFEGTETGRGNQPQHF.

The J gene is TRBJ2-4, the V gene TRBV6-6, with 13 bases lining up with TRBD2. V lost 5 bases, J lost 0 bases, and 1 base stayed unmatched. Germline CDR1 and CDR2: MNHNY and SVGAGI (reference sequence). CDR3 length equals 16 residues. The chain's CDR3 is CASSGTSGIAKNIQYF. CDR3 coding DNA: TGTGCCAGCAGTGGGACTAGCGGGATAGCCAAAAACATTCAGTACTTC.

This chain uses TRBV30 with TRBJ2-1; D not certain. Trimming cost V 3 bases and J 6 bases, with 12 bases left between them. CDR1 GTSNPN and CDR2 SVGIG come from the germline V gene (reference sequence). CDR3 length: 13 residues. CDR3 region: CAWRTMIVNEQFF. For the CDR3, the DNA is TGTGCCTGGAGAACAATGATCGTCAATGAGCAGTTCTTC.